This entry features one T cell receptor (beta chain) sequence. The data were taken from a study of blood T cell repertoires in COVID-19. Across the whole study: Samples taken during acute and convalescent COVID-19 were collected in the United States, Italy and Spain.

V lost 7 bases and J lost 2; bases outside the gene matches: 7. Looked up from germline, CDR1 is LNHDA and CDR2 is SQIVND (reference sequence). The CDR3 is made up of 15 amino acids. Enrollees, roughly 18 to 95 years old, lived in 24 US areas. Clinical history as reported by participants underpinned cohort assignment. Exposed participants came across a COVID-19 case within 2 weeks before study entry. Assay: immunoSEQ multiplex PCR; the TCRdb copy retains only in-frame clones and omits some. The data show roughly 430,000 clones, around nine tenths seen once. The chain carries TRBV19 and TRBJ1-5; 8 positions agree with TRBD1. The TCR originated in a woman aged 18-30 years who had been exposed to COVID-19. Sample: PBMCs or T cells enriched from blood (not recorded which). CDR3 nucleotide sequence: TGTGCCAGTACCCTAAAACAGGGGGGCAATCAGCCCCAGCATTTT. This translates into CASTLKQGGNQPQHF.